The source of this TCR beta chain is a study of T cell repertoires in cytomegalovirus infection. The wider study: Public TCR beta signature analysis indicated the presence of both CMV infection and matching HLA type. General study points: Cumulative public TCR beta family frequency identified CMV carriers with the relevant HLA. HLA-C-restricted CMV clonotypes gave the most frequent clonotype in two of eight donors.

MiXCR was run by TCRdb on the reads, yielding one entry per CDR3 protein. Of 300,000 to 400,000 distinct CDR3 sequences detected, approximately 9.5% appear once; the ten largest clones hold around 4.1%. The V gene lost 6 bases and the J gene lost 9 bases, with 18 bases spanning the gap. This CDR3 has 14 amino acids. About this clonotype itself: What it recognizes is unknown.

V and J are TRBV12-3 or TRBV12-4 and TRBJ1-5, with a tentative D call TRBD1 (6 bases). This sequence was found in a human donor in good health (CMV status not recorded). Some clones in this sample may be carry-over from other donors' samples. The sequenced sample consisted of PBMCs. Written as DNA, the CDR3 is TGTGCCAGCAGCCCCTCAGGGGAAATCGGGCCCCAGCATTTT. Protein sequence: CASSPSGEIGPQHF.